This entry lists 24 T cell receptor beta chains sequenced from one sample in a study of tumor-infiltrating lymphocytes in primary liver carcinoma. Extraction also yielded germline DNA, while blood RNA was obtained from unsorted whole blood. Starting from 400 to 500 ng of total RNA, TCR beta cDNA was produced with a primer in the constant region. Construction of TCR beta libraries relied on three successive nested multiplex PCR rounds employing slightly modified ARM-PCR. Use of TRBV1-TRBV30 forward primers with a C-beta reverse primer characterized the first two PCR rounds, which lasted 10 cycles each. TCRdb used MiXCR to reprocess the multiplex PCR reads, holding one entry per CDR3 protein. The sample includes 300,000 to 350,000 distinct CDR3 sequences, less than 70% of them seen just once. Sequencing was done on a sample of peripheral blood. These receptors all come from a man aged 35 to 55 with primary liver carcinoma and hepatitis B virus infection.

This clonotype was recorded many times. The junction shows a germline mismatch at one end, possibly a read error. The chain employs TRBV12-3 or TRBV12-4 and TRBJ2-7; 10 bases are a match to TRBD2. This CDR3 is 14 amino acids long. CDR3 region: CASSLAGATYEQYF. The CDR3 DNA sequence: TGTGCCAGCAGTCTAGCGGGAGCTACCTACGAGCAGTACTTC.

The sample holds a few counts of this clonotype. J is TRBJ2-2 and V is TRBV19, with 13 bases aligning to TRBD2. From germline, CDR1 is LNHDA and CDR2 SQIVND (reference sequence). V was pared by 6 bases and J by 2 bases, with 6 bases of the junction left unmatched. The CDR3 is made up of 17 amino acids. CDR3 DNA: TGTGCCAGTAGCCGAGGACTAGCGGGAGTAAACACCGGGGAGCTGTTTTTT. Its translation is CASSRGLAGVNTGELFF.

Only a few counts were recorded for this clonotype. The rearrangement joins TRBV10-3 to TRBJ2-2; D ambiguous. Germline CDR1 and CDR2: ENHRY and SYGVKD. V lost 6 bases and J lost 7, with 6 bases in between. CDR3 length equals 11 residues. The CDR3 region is CAIREIGELFF. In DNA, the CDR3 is TGTGCCATCAGGGAAATCGGGGAGCTGTTTTTT.

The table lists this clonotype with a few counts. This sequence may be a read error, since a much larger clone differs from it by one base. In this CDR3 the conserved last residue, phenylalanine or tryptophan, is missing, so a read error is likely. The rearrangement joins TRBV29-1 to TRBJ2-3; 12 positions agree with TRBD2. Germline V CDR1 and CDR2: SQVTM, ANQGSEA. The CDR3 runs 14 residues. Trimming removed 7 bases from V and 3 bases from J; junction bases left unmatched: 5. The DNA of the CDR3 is TGCAGCGGTGGACTAGCGGGAAGGACAGATACGCAGTATTCT. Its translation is CSGGLAGRTDTQYS.

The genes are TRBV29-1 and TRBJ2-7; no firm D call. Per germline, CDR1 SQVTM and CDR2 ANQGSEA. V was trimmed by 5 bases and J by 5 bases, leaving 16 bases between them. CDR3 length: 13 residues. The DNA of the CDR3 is TGCAGCGTTTCTGACGAGAGGACGCACGAGCAGTACTTC. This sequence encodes CSVSDERTHEQYF.

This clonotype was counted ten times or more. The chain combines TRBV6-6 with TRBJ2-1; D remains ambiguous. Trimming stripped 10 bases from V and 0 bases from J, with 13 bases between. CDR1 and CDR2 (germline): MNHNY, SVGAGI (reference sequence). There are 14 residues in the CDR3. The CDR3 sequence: CATLPRDSYNEQFF. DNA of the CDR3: TGTGCCACCCTACCTAGAGACTCCTACAATGAGCAGTTCTTC.

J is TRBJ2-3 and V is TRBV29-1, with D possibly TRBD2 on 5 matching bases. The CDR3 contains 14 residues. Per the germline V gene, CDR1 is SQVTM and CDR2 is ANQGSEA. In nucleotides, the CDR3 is TGCAGGGTCGGGAAAATAGGGAGCACAGATACGCAGTATTTT. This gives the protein CRVGKIGSTDTQYF.

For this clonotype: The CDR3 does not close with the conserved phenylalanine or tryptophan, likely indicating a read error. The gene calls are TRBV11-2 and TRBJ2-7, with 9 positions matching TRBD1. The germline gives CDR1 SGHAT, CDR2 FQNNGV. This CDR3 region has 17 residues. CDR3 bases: TGTGCCTGCAGCTTAGGTGGGACAGGGCGCATACTTTCCGAGCAGTACTTA. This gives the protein CACSLGGTGRILSEQYL.

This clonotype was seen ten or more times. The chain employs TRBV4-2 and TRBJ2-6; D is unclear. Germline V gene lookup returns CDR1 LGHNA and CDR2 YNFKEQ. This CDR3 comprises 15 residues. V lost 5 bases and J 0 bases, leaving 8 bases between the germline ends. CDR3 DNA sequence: TGTGCCAGCAGCGGGTGGTTCTCTGGGGCCAACGTCCTGACTTTC. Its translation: CASSGWFSGANVLTF.

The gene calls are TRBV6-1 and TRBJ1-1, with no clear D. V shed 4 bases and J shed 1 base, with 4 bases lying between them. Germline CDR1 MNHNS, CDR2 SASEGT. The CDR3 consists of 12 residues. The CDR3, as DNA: TGTGCCAGCAGTGTACGGAACACTGAAGCTTTCTTT. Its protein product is CASSVRNTEAFF.

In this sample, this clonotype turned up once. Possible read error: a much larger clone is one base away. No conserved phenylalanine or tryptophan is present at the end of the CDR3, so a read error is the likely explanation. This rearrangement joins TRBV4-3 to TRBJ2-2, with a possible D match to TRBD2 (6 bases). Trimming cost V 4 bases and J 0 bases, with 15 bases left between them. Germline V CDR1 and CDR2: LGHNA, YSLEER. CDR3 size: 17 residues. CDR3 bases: TGCGCCAGCAGCCTCAGGCCCGGCGGGACGAACACCGGGGAGCTGTTTTCT. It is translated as CASSLRPGGTNTGELFS.

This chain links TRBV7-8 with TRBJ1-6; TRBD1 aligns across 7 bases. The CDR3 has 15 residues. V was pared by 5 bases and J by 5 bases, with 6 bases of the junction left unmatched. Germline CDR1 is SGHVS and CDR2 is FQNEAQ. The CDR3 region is CASSLGQANNSPLHF. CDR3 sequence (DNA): TGTGCCAGCAGCCTCGGACAGGCAAATAATTCACCCCTCCACTTT.

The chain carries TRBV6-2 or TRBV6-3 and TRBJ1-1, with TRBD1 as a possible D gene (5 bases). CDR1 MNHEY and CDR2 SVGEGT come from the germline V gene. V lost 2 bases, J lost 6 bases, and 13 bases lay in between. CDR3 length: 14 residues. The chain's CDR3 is CASSYGGRGAEAFF. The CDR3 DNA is TGTGCCAGCAGTTACGGGGGACGCGGGGCTGAAGCTTTCTTT.

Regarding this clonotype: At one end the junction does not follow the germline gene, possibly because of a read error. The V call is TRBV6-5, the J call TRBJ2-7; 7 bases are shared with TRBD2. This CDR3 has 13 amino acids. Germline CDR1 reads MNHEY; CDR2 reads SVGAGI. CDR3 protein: CASSVGLGYEQYF. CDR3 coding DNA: TGTGCTAGCAGCGTCGGACTAGGCTACGAGCAGTACTTC.

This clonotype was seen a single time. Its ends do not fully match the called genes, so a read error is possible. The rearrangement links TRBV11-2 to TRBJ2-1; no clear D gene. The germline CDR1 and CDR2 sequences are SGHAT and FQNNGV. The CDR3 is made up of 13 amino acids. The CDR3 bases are TGTGCCAGCAGCTTAGGGCACGCCAATGAACAGCTCTTC. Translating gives CASSLGHANEQLF.

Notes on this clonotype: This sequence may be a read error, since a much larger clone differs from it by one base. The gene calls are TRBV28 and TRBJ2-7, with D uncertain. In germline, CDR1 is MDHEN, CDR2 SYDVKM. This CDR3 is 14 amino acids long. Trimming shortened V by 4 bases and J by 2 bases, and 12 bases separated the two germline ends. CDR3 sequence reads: CASSWVGIPYEQYF. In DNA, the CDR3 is TGTGCCAGCAGTTGGGTGGGGATCCCCTACGAGCAGTACTTC.

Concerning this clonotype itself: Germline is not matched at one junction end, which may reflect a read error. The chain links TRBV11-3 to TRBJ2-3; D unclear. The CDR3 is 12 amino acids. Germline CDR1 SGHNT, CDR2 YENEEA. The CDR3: CACSSRTDTQYF. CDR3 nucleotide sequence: TGTGCCTGCAGCTCGAGGACAGATACGCAGTATTTT. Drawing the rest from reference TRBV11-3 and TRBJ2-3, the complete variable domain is EAGVVQSPRYKIIEKKQPVAFWCNPISGHNTLYWYLQNLGQGPELLIRYENEEAVDDSQLPKDRFSAERLKGVDSTLKIQPAELGDSAVYLCACSSRTDTQYFGPGTRLTVL.

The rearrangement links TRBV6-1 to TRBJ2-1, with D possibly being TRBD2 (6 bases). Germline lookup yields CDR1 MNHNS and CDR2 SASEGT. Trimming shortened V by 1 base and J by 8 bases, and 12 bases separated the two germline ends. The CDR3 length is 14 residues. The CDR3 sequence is CASSEVQGGDEQFF. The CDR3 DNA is TGTGCCAGCAGTGAAGTCCAGGGAGGCGATGAGCAGTTCTTC.

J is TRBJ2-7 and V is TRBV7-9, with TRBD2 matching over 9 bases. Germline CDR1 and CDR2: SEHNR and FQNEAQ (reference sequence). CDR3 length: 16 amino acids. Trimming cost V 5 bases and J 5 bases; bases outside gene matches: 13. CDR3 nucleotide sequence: TGTGCCAGCAGCCCCCGGGTAGCGGGAGATAACAACGAGCAGTACTTC. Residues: CASSPRVAGDNNEQYF. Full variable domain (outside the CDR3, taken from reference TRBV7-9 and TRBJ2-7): DTGVSQNPRHKITKRGQNVTFRCDPISEHNRLYWYRQTLGQGPEFLTYFQNEAQLEKSRLLSDRFSAERPKGSFSTLEIQRTEQGDSAMYLCASSPRVAGDNNEQYFGPGTRLTVT.

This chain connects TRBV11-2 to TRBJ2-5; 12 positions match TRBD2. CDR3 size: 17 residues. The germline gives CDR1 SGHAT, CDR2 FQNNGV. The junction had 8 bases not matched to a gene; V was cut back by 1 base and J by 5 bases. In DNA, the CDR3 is TGTGCCAGCAGCTTAGGGGGGCTAGCGGGAGGGAGGGAGACCCAGTACTTC. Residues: CASSLGGLAGGRETQYF.

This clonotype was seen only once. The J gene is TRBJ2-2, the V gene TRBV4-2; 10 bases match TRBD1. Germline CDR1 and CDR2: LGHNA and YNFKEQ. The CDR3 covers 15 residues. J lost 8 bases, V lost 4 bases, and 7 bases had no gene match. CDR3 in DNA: TGTGCCAGCAGCCGCCTGACAGGGGGCGATGGGGAGCTGTTTTTT. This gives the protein CASSRLTGGDGELFF.

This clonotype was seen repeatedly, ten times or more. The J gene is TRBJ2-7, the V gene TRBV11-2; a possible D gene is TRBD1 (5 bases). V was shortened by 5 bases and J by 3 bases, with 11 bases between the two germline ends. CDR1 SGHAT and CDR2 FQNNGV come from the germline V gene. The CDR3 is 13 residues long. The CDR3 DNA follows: TGTGCCAGCAGCATTGACAGAGACTACGAGCAGTACTTC. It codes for CASSIDRDYEQYF.

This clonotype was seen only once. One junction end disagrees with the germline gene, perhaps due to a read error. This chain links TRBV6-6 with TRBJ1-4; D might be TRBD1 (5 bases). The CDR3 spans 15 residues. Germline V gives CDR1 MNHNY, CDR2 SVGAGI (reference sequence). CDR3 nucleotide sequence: TGTGTCAGCAGTTACCTTGGGGCTTCATCTGAAAAACTGTTTTTT. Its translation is CVSSYLGASSEKLFF.

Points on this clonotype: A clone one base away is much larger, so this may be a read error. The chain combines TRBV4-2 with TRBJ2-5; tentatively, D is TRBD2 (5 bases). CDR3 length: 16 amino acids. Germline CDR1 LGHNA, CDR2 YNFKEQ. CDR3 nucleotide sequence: TGTGCCAGCAACCAAGTTTCCGGGGTTGAGGGAGAGACCCAGTACTTC. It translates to CASNQVSGVEGETQYF.